These 30 T cell receptor beta chains were all obtained from the same sample, sequenced in a study of neoadjuvant anti-PD-1 for oral cavity cancer. The assay was immunoSEQ multiplex PCR, and TCRdb's table has in-frame clones only and misses some. The table records some 15,000 clones, about two thirds of them present only once. The material was PBMCs, obtained before nivolumab (anti-PD-1) treatment. All receptors come from a person between 35 and 79 years old with oral cavity squamous cell carcinoma.

V is TRBV5-4 and J is TRBJ2-7, with D tentatively TRBD1 or TRBD2 (8 bases each). The CDR3 is 15 residues long. Germline V lookup: CDR1 SGHNT, CDR2 YYREEE (reference sequence). Deletions cut 4 bases from V and 3 bases from J, with 17 bases between. The CDR3 coding sequence is TGTGCCAGCAGCCGGGGGGGGACAGGTTTCTACGAGCAGTACTTC. Translation gives CASSRGGTGFYEQYF.

This clone was picked up a small number of times. Its ends do not fully match the called genes, so a read error is possible. This chain uses TRBV19 with TRBJ2-7, with a weak D call TRBD1 (5 bases). The CDR3 spans 13 residues. The germline gives CDR1 LNHDA, CDR2 SQIVND (reference sequence). The CDR3 here is CASSIGLGRTQFF. In DNA form, the CDR3 reads TGTGCCAGTAGTATCGGCTTGGGCAGGACACAATTCTTC. The full variable domain, rest sourced from reference TRBV19 and TRBJ2-7, is DGGITQSPKYLFRKEGQNVTLSCEQNLNHDAMYWYRQDPGQGLRLIYYSQIVNDFQKGDIAEGYSVSREKKESFPLTVTSAQKNPTAFYLCASSIGLGRTQFFGPGTRLTVT.

The genes are TRBV6-1 and TRBJ1-1, with D perhaps TRBD1 (5 bases). Germline V gene data show CDR1 as MNHNS and CDR2 as SASEGT. Trimming left V 8 bases short and J 1 base short, with 11 bases between. The length of the CDR3 is 13 residues. The CDR3 sequence: CASSPGENTEAFF. CDR3 nucleotides: TGTGCCAGCTCCCCGGGGGAGAACACTGAAGCTTTCTTT.

There are a few counts of this clone. The rearrangement uses TRBV18 and TRBJ2-7, with TRBD2 matching over 15 bases. V lost 2 bases, J lost 1 base, and 6 bases stayed unmatched. The germline V gene has CDR1 KGHSH and CDR2 LQKENI. This CDR3 has 18 residues. The CDR3 bases are TGTGCCAGCTCACCATTCGGACTAGCGGGAGGGGAGTCCTACGAGCAGTACTTC. Its protein is CASSPFGLAGGESYEQYF.

The chain links TRBV4-1 to TRBJ1-2; 10 bases are a match to TRBD1. The CDR3 spans 17 residues. V trimming: 2 bases; J trimming: 2 bases; junction bases outside the gene matches: 8. Germline assignment: CDR1 MGHRA and CDR2 YSYEKL. CDR3: CASSQPGTGVENYGYTF. The CDR3, as DNA: TGCGCCAGCAGCCAACCCGGGACAGGGGTAGAAAACTATGGCTACACCTTC.

The V call is TRBV10-2, the J call TRBJ1-2, with D maybe TRBD1 (6 bases). With 5 bases removed from V and 5 bases from J, the gap between germline ends came to 21 bases. This CDR3 has 16 amino acids. In germline, CDR1 is WSHSY, CDR2 SAAADI. DNA for the CDR3: TGCGCCAGCAGTAAGAACAGGGAGTCTACCCCTTATGGCTACACCTTC. Translation gives CASSKNRESTPYGYTF.

This sequence joins TRBV4-1 and TRBJ2-7; TRBD1 matches at 9 bases. The length of the CDR3 is 16 residues. The germline CDR1 and CDR2 sequences are MGHRA and YSYEKL. Unmatched junction bases numbered 10, after V lost 1 base and J lost 6 bases. The chain's CDR3 is CASSQAPYRGPVEQYF. CDR3 bases: TGCGCCAGCAGCCAAGCCCCTTACAGGGGGCCTGTCGAGCAGTACTTC.

The chain recombines TRBV27 with TRBJ2-3, with unresolved D. In germline, CDR1 is MNHEY, CDR2 SMNVEV (reference sequence). The CDR3 totals 16 residues. The germline V and J ends were trimmed by 6 bases and 1 base, with 17 bases remaining between them. CDR3 DNA: TGTGCCAGCAGGGTCCTCTACCCATCGGGCACAGATACGCAGTATTTT. Its protein product is CASRVLYPSGTDTQYF.

The chain has TRBV7-9 and TRBJ2-1; the match to TRBD2 covers 13 bases. The CDR3 sequence is 16 residues long. Germline-derived CDR1 and CDR2 are SEHNR and FQNEAQ (reference sequence). The trim removed 4 bases at V and 4 bases at J, leaving 4 bases unmatched. This CDR3 is CASSSTSGREYNEQFF. CDR3 bases: TGTGCCAGCAGCTCCACTAGCGGGAGGGAATACAATGAGCAGTTCTTC.

The chain combines TRBV27 with TRBJ1-5; no definite D call. From germline, CDR1 is MNHEY and CDR2 SMNVEV (reference sequence). CDR3 size: 14 residues. The V end lost 8 bases, the J end lost 0 bases, and 11 bases lay between the germline ends. This CDR3 is CASGLRHSNQPQHF. CDR3 DNA sequence: TGTGCCAGCGGCCTTCGTCATAGCAATCAGCCCCAGCATTTT.

In DNA, the CDR3 is TGTGCCAGCAGTGCGAGACCAGATACGCAGTATTTT. Its protein is CASSARPDTQYF. The V and J genes are TRBV27 and TRBJ2-3; D is unresolved. CDR1 is MNHEY and CDR2 is SMNVEV in the germline V gene (reference sequence). V dropped 5 bases and J dropped 4 bases, with 7 bases sitting between them. There are 12 residues in the CDR3.

J is TRBJ2-2 and V is TRBV13; 8 bases are a match to TRBD2. The J segment lost 3 bases and the V segment lost 2 bases, leaving 2 bases of the junction unmatched. This CDR3 is built from 15 residues. Germline lookup yields CDR1 PRHDT and CDR2 FYEKMQ (reference sequence). The chain's CDR3 is CASSLSGGYTGELFF. DNA of the CDR3: TGTGCCAGCAGCTTAAGCGGGGGCTACACCGGGGAGCTGTTTTTT. The whole variable domain, filled in from reference TRBV13 and TRBJ2-2, reads AAGVIQSPRHLIKEKRETATLKCYPIPRHDTVYWYQQGPGQDPQFLISFYEKMQSDKGSIPDRFSAQQFSDYHSELNMSSLELGDSALYFCASSLSGGYTGELFFGEGSRLTVL.

This chain connects TRBV11-2 to TRBJ2-1, with a possible D match to TRBD1 (6 bases). V was cut by 5 bases and J by 16 bases, with 18 bases left in between. This CDR3 has 12 amino acids. Germline values: CDR1 SGHAT, CDR2 FQNNGV. CDR3 coding DNA: TGTGCCAGCAGCCCCTCCCGACAGGCGGTTTTCTTC. As protein: CASSPSRQAVFF.

V is TRBV5-6 and J is TRBJ2-3, with unresolved D. The CDR3 consists of 14 residues. Trimming took off 4 bases at V and 1 base at J, with 10 bases between the two ends. The V gene's germline CDR1 is SGHDT and CDR2 YYEEEE. In DNA form, the CDR3 reads TGTGCCAGCAGCACATCGACACGCACAGATACGCAGTATTTT. Translating gives CASSTSTRTDTQYF.

The chain joins TRBV27 to TRBJ1-2; 8 nucleotides match TRBD1. The CDR3 extends over 16 amino acids. J gave up 0 bases and V 8 bases, and 11 bases lay outside the gene matches. Germline lookup yields CDR1 MNHEY and CDR2 SMNVEV (reference sequence). The CDR3 coding sequence is TGTGCCAGCCGGGGGATACGACAGGGGACTAACTATGGCTACACCTTC. This codes for CASRGIRQGTNYGYTF.

This sequence joins TRBV30 and TRBJ2-3; either TRBD1 or TRBD2 may fit D (5 bases each). Germline CDR1 reads GTSNPN; CDR2 reads SVGIG (reference sequence). V lost 2 bases and J lost 11, with 11 bases in between. The CDR3 runs to 11 residues. In nucleotides, the CDR3 is TGTGCCTGGAGTTCGAGGGACGGGCAGTATTTT. Translating it yields CAWSSRDGQYF. The variable domain in full, with the rest retrieved from reference TRBV30 and TRBJ2-3, is SQTIHQWPATLVQPVGSPLSLECTVEGTSNPNLYWYRQAAGRGLQLLFYSVGIGQISSEVPQNLSASRPQDRQFILSSKKLLLSDSGFYLCAWSSRDGQYFGPGTRLTVL.

CDR3 loop: CASSWGAQETQYF. DNA for the CDR3: TGTGCCAGCAGTTGGGGGGCGCAGGAGACCCAGTACTTC. The chain joins TRBV5-4 to TRBJ2-5; D assignment may be TRBD1 or TRBD2 (6 bases each). Trimming removed 5 bases from V and 5 bases from J, with 13 bases in between. The germline CDR1 and CDR2 sequences are SGHNT and YYREEE (reference sequence). This CDR3 spans 13 amino acids.

The chain couples TRBV30 to TRBJ2-6, with no clear D. V was cut by 2 bases and J by 3 bases, with 2 bases left in between. Germline V CDR1 and CDR2: GTSNPN, SVGIG (reference sequence). This CDR3 is built from 12 residues. The CDR3 spells CAWSNGANVLTF. The CDR3 DNA sequence: TGTGCCTGGAGTAATGGGGCCAACGTCCTGACTTTC.

The rearrangement joins TRBV2 to TRBJ2-3; TRBD2 matches at 9 bases. V lost 7 bases, J lost 4 bases, and 9 bases stayed unmatched. This CDR3 has 15 residues. CDR1 is SNHLY, CDR2 FYNNEI, per germline. CDR3 in amino acids: CASTPGLARPDTQYF. The CDR3 DNA reads TGTGCCAGCACCCCGGGACTAGCCCGGCCAGATACGCAGTATTTT.

The gene calls are TRBV6-1 and TRBJ2-2; D is undetermined. CDR1 MNHNS and CDR2 SASEGT come from the germline V gene. V was pared by 1 base and J by 4 bases, with 4 bases between. This CDR3 spans 13 amino acids. This CDR3 reads CASSEGFTGELFF. As DNA, the CDR3 is TGTGCCAGCAGTGAAGGCTTCACCGGGGAGCTGTTTTTT.

This chain links TRBV7-8 with TRBJ1-1, with 7 bases fitting TRBD1. The junction had 6 bases not matched to a gene; V was cut back by 1 base and J by 1 base. This CDR3 is 16 amino acids long. Germline CDR1 is SGHVS and CDR2 is FQNEAQ. CDR3 bases: TGTGCCAGCAGCTTAGGAGTGGCAGGGGGGAACACTGAAGCTTTCTTT. This gives the protein CASSLGVAGGNTEAFF. The full variable domain, in which reference TRBV7-8 and TRBJ1-1 provide the parts outside the CDR3, is GAGVSQSPRYKVAKRGQDVALRCDPISGHVSLFWYQQALGQGPEFLTYFQNEAQLDKSGLPSDRFFAERPEGSVSTLKIQRTQQEDSAVYLCASSLGVAGGNTEAFFGQGTRLTVV.

The chain joins TRBV7-8 to TRBJ2-7; D gene unclear. The germline gives CDR1 SGHVS, CDR2 FQNEAQ. Deletions cut 1 base from V and 7 bases from J, with 8 bases between. This CDR3 contains 12 residues. In DNA form, the CDR3 reads TGTGCCAGCAGCTTAGACAGTTGGGAGCAGTACTTC. Translating it yields CASSLDSWEQYF.

The chain is built from TRBV4-1 and TRBJ2-7; no reliable D call. CDR1 MGHRA and CDR2 YSYEKL come from the germline V gene. Trimming removed 1 base from V and 2 bases from J, with 12 bases in between. The CDR3 sequence is 15 residues long. This chain's CDR3 is CASSQVLAQTYEQYF. The CDR3 DNA reads TGCGCCAGCAGCCAAGTTTTGGCCCAAACCTACGAGCAGTACTTC.

The chain has TRBV6-1 and TRBJ2-1; D may be TRBD2 (5 bases). Trimming shortened V by 5 bases and J by 10 bases, and 9 bases separated the two germline ends. The CDR3 is 11 amino acids. CDR1 MNHNS and CDR2 SASEGT come from the germline V gene. The chain's CDR3 is CASSHREEQFF. The CDR3 region has the DNA TGTGCCAGCAGTCACCGGGAAGAGCAGTTCTTC.

This chain joins TRBV5-1 and TRBJ2-5; TRBD1 aligns across 8 bases. Germline CDR1 is SGHRS and CDR2 is YFSETQ. This CDR3 comprises 15 residues. The ends lost 5 bases at V and 7 bases at J; junction bases unmatched: 13. CDR3 residues: CASRSETGAYGTQYF. In DNA, the CDR3 is TGCGCCAGCAGGTCCGAGACAGGGGCCTATGGGACCCAGTACTTC.

V usage is TRBV27 and J usage is TRBJ1-1; D perhaps matches TRBD1 (5 bases). This CDR3 contains 14 residues. The germline CDR1 and CDR2 sequences are MNHEY and SMNVEV (reference sequence). Deletions cut 2 bases from V and 4 bases from J, with 11 bases between. The CDR3 sequence is CASSLRAGGTEAFF. CDR3 nucleotide sequence: TGTGCCAGCAGTTTAAGGGCGGGGGGCACTGAAGCTTTCTTT.

The chain links TRBV10-2 to TRBJ2-5; the D call may be TRBD1 or TRBD2 (5 bases each). Germline CDR1 reads WSHSY; CDR2 reads SAAADI. This CDR3 contains 13 residues. The V and J ends lost 7 bases and 6 bases respectively, with 15 bases between them. The DNA of the CDR3 is TGCGCCAGCACCCGACCGGGACGTCAGACCCAGTACTTC. It yields the protein CASTRPGRQTQYF.

The chain recombines TRBV5-4 with TRBJ2-2, with D perhaps TRBD1 (7 bases). Looked up from germline, CDR1 is SGHNT and CDR2 is YYREEE (reference sequence). The CDR3 covers 14 residues. The ends were cut back, 7 bases at V and 8 bases at J, with 18 bases in the middle. The CDR3: CASSGDSLLGELFF. CDR3 nucleotides: TGTGCCAGCTCGGGGGACAGTCTCTTGGGGGAGCTGTTTTTT.

The chain combines TRBV7-3 with TRBJ2-3; no reliable D call. This CDR3 comprises 12 residues. The germline V and J ends were trimmed by 4 bases and 3 bases, with 5 bases remaining between them. Germline CDR1 is SGHTA and CDR2 is FQGTGA. For the CDR3, the DNA is TGTGCCAGCAGCTCCGAAACAGATACGCAGTATTTT. Encoded protein: CASSSETDTQYF.

The V gene is TRBV7-6, the J gene TRBJ2-2; D call uncertain. Germline-derived CDR1 and CDR2 are SGHVS and FNYEAQ. Trimming pared 2 bases from V and 7 bases from J, leaving 11 bases between. This CDR3 is built from 14 residues. The CDR3 DNA follows: TGTGCCAGCAGCTTACCCCTGGCCGGCGGGGAGCTGTTTTTT. Amino acids: CASSLPLAGGELFF.